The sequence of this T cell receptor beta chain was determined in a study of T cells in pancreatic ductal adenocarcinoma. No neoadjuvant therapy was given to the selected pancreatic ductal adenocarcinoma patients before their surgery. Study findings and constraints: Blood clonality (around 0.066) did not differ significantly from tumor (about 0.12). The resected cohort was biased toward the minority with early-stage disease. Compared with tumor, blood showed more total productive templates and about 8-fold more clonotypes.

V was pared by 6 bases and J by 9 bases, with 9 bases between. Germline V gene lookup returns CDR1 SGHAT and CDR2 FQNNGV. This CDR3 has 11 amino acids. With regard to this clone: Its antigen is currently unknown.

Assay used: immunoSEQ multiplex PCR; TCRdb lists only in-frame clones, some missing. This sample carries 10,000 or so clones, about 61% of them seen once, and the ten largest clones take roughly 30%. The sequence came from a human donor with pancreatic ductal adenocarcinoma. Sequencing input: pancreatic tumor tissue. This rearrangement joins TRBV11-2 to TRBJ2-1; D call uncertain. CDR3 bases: TGTGCCAGCAGTCAAGGAGCTGAGCAGTTCTTC. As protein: CASSQGAEQFF.